The rows below give T cell receptor beta chains drawn from one sample of a study of blood T cells in healthy people across ages. Each CDR3 protein is one row after TCRdb ran MiXCR on the 5' RACE reads. The profile shows some 1.8 million distinct CDR3 sequences, about two fifths of them singletons. The sample was blood. The source of these receptors is a human donor in good health. Each CDR3 is given with its conserved first and last residue. The D gene is left open where the match is weak. Only part of the rows carry a size: once, few, many, or a class if the clone is expanded.

J gene: TRBJ2-1
clone size: .
V gene: TRBV4-2
D gene: .
CDR3 protein: CASSQLRGDNNEQFF
CDR3 DNA: TGTGCCAGCAGCCAACTAAGGGGGGACAACAATGAGCAGTTCTTC

J gene: TRBJ2-3
clone size: .
V gene: TRBV4-2
D gene: TRBD2
CDR3 protein: CASSPEPGLVAPDTQYF
CDR3 DNA: TGTGCCAGCAGCCCGGAACCGGGACTAGTTGCTCCTGATACGCAGTATTTT

J gene: TRBJ2-1
clone size: .
V gene: TRBV7-2
D gene: TRBD2
CDR3 protein: CASSTAGGRSGEQFF
CDR3 DNA: TGTGCCAGCAGCACAGCGGGGGGGCGGTCTGGTGAGCAGTTCTTC

J gene: TRBJ2-5
clone size: .
V gene: TRBV24-1
D gene: .
CDR3 protein: CATGPTGEETQYF
CDR3 DNA: TGTGCCACCGGCCCGACAGGAGAAGAGACCCAGTACTTC

J gene: TRBJ2-7
clone size: .
V gene: TRBV6-5
D gene: .
CDR3 protein: CASSYSFGTTYEQYF
CDR3 DNA: TGTGCCAGCAGTTACTCGTTCGGGACAACCTACGAGCAGTACTTC

J gene: TRBJ2-7
clone size: .
V gene: TRBV29-1
D gene: .
CDR3 protein: CSVEAGPSAEQYF
CDR3 DNA: TGCAGCGTTGAAGCAGGCCCTTCTGCCGAGCAGTACTTC

J gene: TRBJ2-1
clone size: many
V gene: TRBV12-3/TRBV12-4
D gene: .
CDR3 protein: CASSLSGEQFF
CDR3 DNA: TGTGCCAGCAGCTTATCTGGTGAGCAGTTCTTC

J gene: TRBJ1-2
clone size: .
V gene: TRBV20-1
D gene: TRBD1
CDR3 protein: CSARPGGAGGYTF
CDR3 DNA: TGCAGTGCTAGGCCAGGGGGCGCGGGTGGCTACACCTTC

J gene: TRBJ2-1
clone size: .
V gene: TRBV20-1
D gene: TRBD1
CDR3 protein: CSAWPPGQGNNEQFF
CDR3 DNA: TGCAGTGCCTGGCCCCCGGGACAGGGGAACAATGAGCAGTTCTTC

J gene: TRBJ2-1
clone size: .
V gene: TRBV7-3
D gene: TRBD2
CDR3 protein: CASSLGTRTNNEQFF
CDR3 DNA: TGTGCCAGCAGCTTAGGGACTAGGACGAACAATGAGCAGTTCTTC

J gene: TRBJ2-7
clone size: few
V gene: TRBV7-2
D gene: .
CDR3 protein: CASSLISGQTFPYEQYF
CDR3 DNA: TGTGCCAGCAGCTTAATCTCCGGGCAGACCTTCCCCTACGAGCAGTACTTC

J gene: TRBJ1-1
clone size: .
V gene: TRBV7-9
D gene: .
CDR3 protein: CASSLEAVGTEAFF
CDR3 DNA: TGTGCCAGCAGCTTAGAGGCAGTGGGGACTGAAGCTTTCTTT

J gene: TRBJ1-1
clone size: .
V gene: TRBV7-2
D gene: TRBD1
CDR3 protein: CAGSSNRQGTGEAFF
CDR3 DNA: TGTGCCGGCAGCTCTAACAGACAGGGCACCGGTGAAGCTTTCTTT

J gene: TRBJ2-7
clone size: .
V gene: TRBV3-1
D gene: TRBD2
CDR3 protein: CASSSPGLAFHEQYF
CDR3 DNA: TGTGCCAGCAGCTCGCCGGGACTAGCGTTTCACGAGCAGTACTTC

J gene: TRBJ2-7
clone size: many
V gene: TRBV5-1
D gene: TRBD1
CDR3 protein: CASSRDREYEQYF
CDR3 DNA: TGCGCCAGCAGCCGGGACAGGGAATACGAGCAGTACTTC

J gene: TRBJ1-2
clone size: .
V gene: TRBV6-2/TRBV6-3
D gene: .
CDR3 protein: CASRDGYCGYTF
CDR3 DNA: TGTGCCAGCAGAGACGGGTACTGTGGCTACACCTTC

J gene: TRBJ2-7
clone size: few
V gene: TRBV5-6
D gene: .
CDR3 protein: CASTKNVRLFEQYF
CDR3 DNA: TGTGCCAGCACCAAGAACGTACGCCTATTCGAGCAGTACTTC

J gene: TRBJ2-3
clone size: .
V gene: TRBV20-1
D gene: TRBD2
CDR3 protein: CSASGGRVTDTQYF
CDR3 DNA: TGCAGTGCTAGCGGCGGGAGAGTGACAGATACGCAGTATTTT

J gene: TRBJ1-4
clone size: once
V gene: TRBV20-1
D gene: .
CDR3 protein: CSAPGIPTNEKLFF
CDR3 DNA: TGCAGTGCGCCTGGGATCCCAACTAATGAAAAACTGTTTTTT

J gene: TRBJ2-7
clone size: .
V gene: TRBV7-6
D gene: .
CDR3 protein: CASSFTTSYNSFNEQYF
CDR3 DNA: TGTGCCAGCAGCTTTACAACCAGTTATAATTCTTTCAATGAGCAGTACTTC

J gene: TRBJ2-5
clone size: .
V gene: TRBV9
D gene: .
CDR3 protein: CASSVGDNGGYQETQYF
CDR3 DNA: TGTGCCAGCAGCGTAGGGGATAATGGCGGATATCAAGAGACCCAGTACTTC

J gene: TRBJ1-5
clone size: few
V gene: TRBV29-1
D gene: .
CDR3 protein: CSVGHSNQPQHF
CDR3 DNA: TGCAGCGTCGGACATAGCAATCAGCCCCAGCATTTT

J gene: TRBJ1-3
clone size: few
V gene: TRBV24-1
D gene: .
CDR3 protein: CATSDTRESSGNTIYF
CDR3 DNA: TGTGCCACCAGTGATACGAGGGAGAGCTCTGGAAACACCATATATTTT

J gene: TRBJ2-3
clone size: .
V gene: TRBV7-9
D gene: .
CDR3 protein: CASTRRRGQTDTQYF
CDR3 DNA: TGTGCCAGCACCCGACGGAGGGGGCAAACAGATACGCAGTATTTT

J gene: TRBJ1-1
clone size: .
V gene: TRBV7-2
D gene: TRBD1
CDR3 protein: CASSDGQGVRTEAFF
CDR3 DNA: TGTGCCAGCAGCGACGGACAGGGTGTAAGGACTGAAGCTTTCTTT

J gene: TRBJ1-5
clone size: few
V gene: TRBV5-1
D gene: .
CDR3 protein: CASAQGQGRNQPQHF
CDR3 DNA: TGCGCCAGCGCCCAGGGGCAGGGTAGAAATCAGCCCCAGCATTTT